The 17 T cell receptor beta chains in this list originate from one sample, sequenced in a study of monozygotic twins with inflammatory bowel disease. TCRdb reanalyzed the 5' RACE reads, giving one entry per CDR3 protein sequence and no DNA. Recorded for this sample: approximately 420,000 distinct CDR3 sequences. What was sequenced was blood. All receptors derive from a human donor with ulcerative colitis or Crohn's disease, or a healthy co-twin of an affected twin (not recorded which).

The V call is TRBV7-9, the J call TRBJ2-7. Germline CDR1 is SEHNR and CDR2 is FQNEAQ (reference sequence). CDR3 length equals 11 residues. The CDR3 loop is CASSLGDEQYF.

J is TRBJ2-1 and V is TRBV5-1; TCRdb's D call, TRBD2, is unchecked because there is no DNA. Germline loops: CDR1 SGHRS, CDR2 YFSETQ. This CDR3 has 19 amino acids. The CDR3 region is CASSPYSRLAVPPGGEQFF.

The CDR3 sequence: CASSVGPGVRNTEAFF. The chain links TRBV28 to TRBJ1-1; absent DNA, TCRdb's TRBD1 call cannot be checked. Germline CDR1 reads MDHEN; CDR2 reads SYDVKM. This CDR3 comprises 16 residues.

The chain couples TRBV5-1 to TRBJ1-4; the D gene TCRdb calls, TRBD1, cannot be checked with no DNA. CDR1 and CDR2 (germline): SGHRS, YFSETQ. This CDR3 contains 15 residues. The CDR3 loop reads CASSARDTANEKLFF. Using reference TRBV5-1 and TRBJ1-4 for the parts outside the CDR3, the full variable domain is KAGVTQTPRYLIKTRGQQVTLSCSPISGHRSVSWYQQTPGQGLQFLFEYFSETQRNKGNFPGRFSGRQFSNSRSEMNVSTLELGDSALYLCASSARDTANEKLFFGSGTQLSVL.

This sequence joins TRBV20-1 and TRBJ1-5. Germline CDR1 is DFQATT and CDR2 is SNEGSKA (reference sequence). The CDR3 is 16 residues long. CDR3 amino acids: CSARDPAASKRQPQHF.

The chain has TRBV13 and TRBJ2-1; TCRdb calls TRBD1, which cannot be checked without DNA. From germline, CDR1 is PRHDT and CDR2 FYEKMQ (reference sequence). The CDR3 runs 16 residues. CDR3 region: CASSHIIRGGANEQFF.

The rearrangement uses TRBV9 and TRBJ2-5; there is no DNA to check the TCRdb D call of TRBD1. Germline lookup yields CDR1 SGDLS and CDR2 YYNGEE. This CDR3 region has 16 residues. CDR3 protein: CASSAGRGPGKETQYF.

Here the CDR3 reads CASSTRGRNQPQHF. The rearrangement uses TRBV19 and TRBJ1-5; the D gene TCRdb calls, TRBD1, cannot be checked with no DNA. The germline CDR1 and CDR2 sequences are LNHDA and SQIVND (reference sequence). The CDR3 spans 14 residues.

This chain joins TRBV5-1 and TRBJ2-1; TCRdb reports TRBD1, a call that lacks DNA to check it against. The CDR3 consists of 14 residues. Germline CDR1 and CDR2: SGHRS and YFSETQ. The CDR3 sequence is CASQRLTGSNEQFF.

The V and J genes are TRBV29-1 and TRBJ2-3; TCRdb lists TRBD2, though no DNA is available to test this call. In germline, CDR1 is SQVTM, CDR2 ANQGSEA. This CDR3 is built from 14 residues. Here the CDR3 reads CSGSGRLGTDTQYF.

V and J are TRBV5-1 and TRBJ1-1; the D call of TRBD1 rests on TCRdb alone, since no DNA is present to check it. Germline V gene sequence: CDR1 SGHRS, CDR2 YFSETQ. CDR3 length: 15 residues. CDR3 loop: CASSGRGSGNTEAFF.

CDR3 residues: CAGGDGRAETQYF. This chain uses TRBV5-5 with TRBJ2-5; TCRdb outputs TRBD1, but without DNA this stays unchecked. Germline CDR1 and CDR2: SGHKS and YYEKEE (reference sequence). The CDR3 contains 13 residues.

This chain joins TRBV20-1 and TRBJ2-3; TCRdb selects TRBD2, and the lack of DNA leaves this call unchecked. The CDR3 consists of 17 residues. The V gene's germline CDR1 is DFQATT and CDR2 SNEGSKA (reference sequence). The CDR3 loop is CSARDSSSGDSTDTQYF.

The rearrangement joins TRBV5-1 to TRBJ1-5. The CDR3 spans 15 residues. Germline CDR1 is SGHRS and CDR2 is YFSETQ. This CDR3 is CASSLEGRSNQPQHF.

This sequence joins TRBV10-3 and TRBJ1-1; there is no DNA to check the TCRdb D call of TRBD1. The CDR3 is 15 residues long. CDR1 is ENHRY, CDR2 SYGVKD, per germline. The CDR3 sequence: CAIRPGQGQNTEAFF.

V and J are TRBV5-4 and TRBJ1-1; TCRdb outputs TRBD1, but without DNA this stays unchecked. The V gene's germline CDR1 is SGHNT and CDR2 YYREEE (reference sequence). CDR3 length: 14 amino acids. CDR3 loop: CASSTGQGATEAFF. Looking up the rest from reference TRBV5-4 and TRBJ1-1 gives the full variable domain: ETGVTQSPTHLIKTRGQQVTLRCSSQSGHNTVSWYQQALGQGPQFIFQYYREEENGRGNFPPRFSGLQFPNYSSELNVNALELDDSALYLCASSTGQGATEAFFGQGTRLTVV.

This chain joins TRBV27 and TRBJ1-6. Germline CDR1 MNHEY, CDR2 SMNVEV (reference sequence). The CDR3 sequence is 14 residues long. CDR3 region: CASRKYPNNSPLHF.